The next 11 T cell receptor beta chains were all read from a single sample in a study of T cells in Graves' hyperthyroidism and ophthalmopathy. The CDR3 regions of TCR beta were amplified from RNA transcripts. Carried out on the TCR CDR3, a first-round RT-PCR used the HTBI primer set. TCRdb analysed the multiplex PCR reads with MiXCR anew, one entry per CDR3 protein. The sample holds roughly 500,000 distinct CDR3 sequences, less than 25% seen once. Sequenced material: blood. These receptor sequences come from a woman between 65 and 79 years old with Graves' ophthalmopathy.

This clonotype was seen ten or more times. The genes are TRBV7-9 and TRBJ1-5; possibly TRBD1 for D (5 bases). Germline-derived CDR1 and CDR2 are SEHNR and FQNEAQ (reference sequence). The CDR3 spans 14 residues. V was clipped by 5 bases and J by 0 bases, with 8 bases between them. Written as DNA, the CDR3 is TGTGCCAGCAGCCAGGACAATAGCAATCAGCCCCAGCATTTT. It translates to CASSQDNSNQPQHF. The variable domain in full, with the rest retrieved from reference TRBV7-9 and TRBJ1-5, is DTGVSQNPRHKITKRGQNVTFRCDPISEHNRLYWYRQTLGQGPEFLTYFQNEAQLEKSRLLSDRFSAERPKGSFSTLEIQRTEQGDSAMYLCASSQDNSNQPQHFGDGTRLSIL.

This chain connects TRBV6-1 to TRBJ1-4; D ambiguous. CDR3 length: 14 amino acids. V lost 5 bases and J 2 bases, leaving 9 bases between the germline ends. Germline values: CDR1 MNHNS, CDR2 SASEGT. For the CDR3, the DNA is TGTGCCAGCAGTATGTCCGGGACTAATGAAAAACTGTTTTTT. Its translation is CASSMSGTNEKLFF.

This clonotype has a count of ten or more. V usage is TRBV11-1 and J usage is TRBJ2-3, with D perhaps matching TRBD2 (5 bases). Germline loops: CDR1 SGHAT, CDR2 FQDESV (reference sequence). The V and J ends lost 4 bases and 0 bases respectively, with 11 bases between them. CDR3 length: 15 amino acids. CDR3 loop: CASSSLLDSTDTQYF. DNA of the CDR3: TGTGCCAGCAGCTCCCTACTAGATAGCACAGATACGCAGTATTTT.

The CDR3, as DNA: TGTGCCAGCAGCCACGATGTAGACTATGGCTACACCTTC. It specifies CASSHDVDYGYTF. The V call is TRBV3-1, the J call TRBJ1-2; no firm D call. Germline CDR1 LGHDT, CDR2 YNNKEL (reference sequence). The CDR3 loop spans 13 amino acids. The V end was cut by 3 bases, the J end by 3 bases, with 8 bases between.

V is TRBV7-2 and J is TRBJ2-3, with D maybe TRBD1 (6 bases). Germline V lookup: CDR1 SGHTA, CDR2 FQGNSA. The CDR3 totals 16 residues. With 4 bases removed from V and 1 base from J, the gap between germline ends came to 15 bases. CDR3 protein: CASSSRGGPRTDTQYF. CDR3 DNA: TGTGCCAGCAGCTCGAGAGGGGGACCTCGCACAGATACGCAGTATTTT. Combining the CDR3 with reference TRBV7-2 and TRBJ2-3 gives the whole variable domain GAGVSQSPSNKVTEKGKDVELRCDPISGHTALYWYRQSLGQGLEFLIYFQGNSAPDKSGLPSDRFSAERTGGSVSTLTIQRTQQEDSAVYLCASSSRGGPRTDTQYFGPGTRLTVL.

This clonotype has just a few counts. This chain connects TRBV7-9 to TRBJ1-4, with D hard to call. Per germline, CDR1 SEHNR and CDR2 FQNEAQ (reference sequence). V gave up 5 bases and J gave up 4 bases, with 20 bases separating them. The CDR3 length is 17 residues. As DNA, the CDR3 is TGTGCCAGCAGCCGACGGGAGGGTATCGGAGGTAATGAAAAACTGTTTTTT. Its protein product is CASSRREGIGGNEKLFF.

Only a few counts were recorded for this clonotype. The chain is built from TRBV12-3 or TRBV12-4 and TRBJ2-5; 8 bases map to TRBD1. The CDR3 length is 14 residues. V shed 6 bases, J shed 2 bases, and the junction held 5 bases outside the gene matches. This CDR3 reads CASRSTGGQETQYF. CDR3 DNA: TGTGCCAGCAGGAGTACAGGGGGTCAAGAGACCCAGTACTTC.

This clonotype was detected a few times. This sequence joins TRBV19 and TRBJ2-5, with 8 bases aligning to TRBD1. The CDR3 spans 14 residues. Per the germline V gene, CDR1 is LNHDA and CDR2 is SQIVND (reference sequence). With 4 bases clipped from V and 2 bases from J, the junction kept 3 bases outside the gene matches. DNA of the CDR3: TGTGCCAGTAGTACCGGGACAGGACAAGAGACCCAGTACTTC. Translated, it gives CASSTGTGQETQYF.

A single count supports this clonotype. The V gene is TRBV6-1, the J gene TRBJ2-4; 7 bases match TRBD1. CDR1 is MNHNS and CDR2 is SASEGT in the germline V gene. This CDR3 region has 17 residues. Unmatched junction bases numbered 11, after V lost 6 bases and J lost 0 bases. The CDR3 loop is CASRTNRGRLAKNIQYF. The CDR3 region has the DNA TGTGCCAGCAGAACCAACAGGGGAAGGTTAGCCAAAAACATTCAGTACTTC.

The table lists this clonotype with many counts. The gene calls are TRBV6-1 and TRBJ2-1, with D unclear. Between the trimmed V and J ends, which lost 2 bases and 3 bases, there was a span of 5 bases. CDR1 MNHNS and CDR2 SASEGT come from the germline V gene. This CDR3 has 13 amino acids. The CDR3 sequence is CASSERGYNEQFF. The CDR3 DNA is TGTGCCAGCAGTGAACGCGGCTACAATGAGCAGTTCTTC.

The CDR3 DNA is TGTGCCACCAGCAGAGATACTGGGGCTGGAAACACCATATATTTT. Translating gives CATSRDTGAGNTIYF. This chain uses TRBV15 with TRBJ1-3, with D uncertain. CDR1 and CDR2 from the germline V gene are LNHNV and YYDKDF (reference sequence). V lost 0 bases to trimming and J lost 2 bases, with 8 bases between them. The CDR3 sequence is 15 residues long.